This T cell receptor beta chain was recorded in a study of T cell responses to AZD1222 COVID-19 vaccine. The protocol was immunoSEQ multiplex PCR, while the TCRdb copy is restricted to in-frame clones and leaves out a portion. The data contain 95,000 or so clones, approximately 91% of them seen just once; the ten biggest clones take up approximately 2.8%. Regarding this clone: Its antigen is unidentified.

The V end was cut by 7 bases, the J end by 6 bases, with 16 bases between. The CDR3 has 13 residues. Looked up from germline, CDR1 is WNHNN and CDR2 is SYGVQD (reference sequence). General study findings and limits: Researchers took repertoire samples only after the peak T cell response had come. At 160-218 and 743-854, vaccine-associated CD4 TCRs were dominant, and they spanned spike.

Sequenced material: peripheral blood, taken on day 0 of AZD1222 vaccination. The TCR was taken from an adult in good health. The rearrangement uses TRBV10-1 and TRBJ2-7; perhaps TRBD1 as D (6 bases). The CDR3 sequence: CASTGDILGEQYF. The CDR3 DNA reads TGCGCCAGCACCGGGGACATCCTTGGCGAGCAGTACTTC.